A single sample is the source of the 9 T cell receptor beta chains below, sequenced in a study of cytomegalovirus exposure and HLA in healthy donors. TCRdb keeps only in-frame clones here, not all; method: immunoSEQ multiplex PCR. Of about 56,000 clones in the sample, roughly nine tenths are singletons; the top ten hold about 1.1%. Sequencing was done on a sample of PBMCs. These receptors all come from a man between 18 and 29 years old in good health and CMV-seronegative.

This sequence joins TRBV5-5 and TRBJ1-5; D is unclear. Germline loops: CDR1 SGHKS, CDR2 YYEKEE (reference sequence). This CDR3 is 15 amino acids long. V was clipped by 0 bases and J by 3 bases, with 10 bases between them. CDR3 in amino acids: CASSLVLQANQPQHF. Here the CDR3 DNA reads TGTGCCAGCAGCTTGGTGTTGCAGGCCAATCAGCCCCAGCATTTT. The whole variable domain, filled in from reference TRBV5-5 and TRBJ1-5, reads DAGVTQSPTHLIKTRGQQVTLRCSPISGHKSVSWYQQVLGQGPQFIFQYYEKEERGRGNFPDRFSARQFPNYSSELNVNALLLGDSALYLCASSLVLQANQPQHFGDGTRLSIL.

This clone was detected once. CDR3 DNA: TGTGCCAGCAGTTTACCAGGGAGGGCCGGGGAGCTGTTTTTT. This gives the protein CASSLPGRAGELFF. This chain uses TRBV28 with TRBJ2-2; 7 nucleotides line up with TRBD2. The J segment lost 6 bases and the V segment lost 2 bases, leaving 3 bases of the junction unmatched. Germline lookup yields CDR1 MDHEN and CDR2 SYDVKM. The CDR3 sequence is 14 residues long.

This sequence joins TRBV28 and TRBJ1-2; no definite D call. V gave up 6 bases and J gave up 4 bases, with 12 bases separating them. Per the germline V gene, CDR1 is MDHEN and CDR2 is SYDVKM. The CDR3 covers 13 residues. The CDR3 loop is CASSLQKFYGYTF. In DNA form, the CDR3 reads TGTGCCAGCAGCCTGCAGAAGTTCTATGGCTACACCTTC.

This rearrangement joins TRBV7-9 to TRBJ1-1, with unresolved D. Germline CDR1 SEHNR, CDR2 FQNEAQ (reference sequence). This CDR3 has 13 residues. The V and J ends lost 2 bases and 7 bases respectively, with 11 bases between them. CDR3 protein: CASSLPVKLEAFF. The CDR3 bases are TGTGCCAGCAGCTTACCCGTTAAACTTGAAGCTTTCTTT.

The J gene is TRBJ1-1, the V gene TRBV5-1, with 8 nucleotides matching TRBD1. This CDR3 comprises 13 residues. Germline-derived CDR1 and CDR2 are SGHRS and YFSETQ. V lost 4 bases, J lost 6 bases, and 5 bases stayed unmatched. CDR3 residues: CASSQGQGPEAFF. Here the CDR3 DNA reads TGCGCCAGCAGCCAAGGACAGGGACCTGAAGCTTTCTTT.

This clone was counted once. The rearrangement uses TRBV15 and TRBJ1-5, with 7 positions matching TRBD1. The CDR3 is 15 amino acids. The V gene's germline CDR1 is LNHNV and CDR2 YYDKDF (reference sequence). Trimming cost V 5 bases and J 2 bases; bases outside gene matches: 6. The CDR3 DNA reads as TGTGCCACCAGCGCCTACAGGGGTGGCAATCAGCCCCAGCATTTT. This codes for CATSAYRGGNQPQHF.

DNA of the CDR3: TGCGCCAGTACCCTACAGGGTGACTATGGCTACACCTTC. Its translation: CASTLQGDYGYTF. V usage is TRBV5-1 and J usage is TRBJ1-2; D is possibly TRBD1 (6 bases). This CDR3 is built from 13 residues. The V end was cut by 8 bases, the J end by 3 bases, with 14 bases between. Germline V CDR1 and CDR2: SGHRS, YFSETQ.

The chain has TRBV9 and TRBJ2-5, with D perhaps TRBD2 (5 bases). The CDR3 is 16 residues long. Germline CDR1 is SGDLS and CDR2 is YYNGEE. Trimming removed 0 bases from V and 0 bases from J, with 12 bases in between. CDR3 protein: CASSVGGAPYQETQYF. In DNA, the CDR3 is TGTGCCAGCAGCGTAGGGGGAGCGCCGTACCAAGAGACCCAGTACTTC. Looking up the rest from reference TRBV9 and TRBJ2-5 gives the full variable domain: DSGVTQTPKHLITATGQRVTLRCSPRSGDLSVYWYQQSLDQGLQFLIQYYNGEERAKGNILERFSAQQFPDLHSELNLSSLELGDSALYFCASSVGGAPYQETQYFGPGTRLLVL.

The chain carries TRBV5-5 and TRBJ2-3, with a weak D call TRBD2 (6 bases). V was cut by 6 bases and J by 3 bases, with 17 bases left in between. The CDR3 has 15 residues. Germline CDR1 reads SGHKS; CDR2 reads YYEKEE (reference sequence). The CDR3 nucleotides read TGTGCCAGCACCCTGGGAGGACGGGGAACAGATACGCAGTATTTT. Translated: CASTLGGRGTDTQYF.